These 5 T cell receptor beta chains were all obtained from the same sample, sequenced in a study of T cell changes during pregnancy in multiple sclerosis. The assay was immunoSEQ multiplex PCR, and TCRdb's table has in-frame clones only and misses some. The table has about 36,000 clones, about 91% seen once. This specimen was CD4+ T cells from peripheral blood mononuclear cells, taken after pregnancy. The receptors come from a female donor with multiple sclerosis, enrolled in a pregnancy study.

This chain connects TRBV7-9 to TRBJ2-7; 8 positions agree with TRBD2. This CDR3 is 15 amino acids long. V lost 3 bases, J lost 2 bases, and 6 bases stayed unmatched. Germline V CDR1 and CDR2: SEHNR, FQNEAQ (reference sequence). In DNA form, the CDR3 reads TGTGCCAGCAGCTTCCTTAGCGGGGCCGCCTACGAGCAGTACTTC. Encoded protein: CASSFLSGAAYEQYF.

The J gene is TRBJ2-7, the V gene TRBV29-1; 12 nucleotides agree with TRBD1. This CDR3 has 15 residues. V dropped 4 bases and J dropped 2; count of bases not matched to a gene: 6. Germline V gene lookup returns CDR1 SQVTM and CDR2 ANQGSEA. This CDR3 is CSVGDRGRGPYEQYF. In nucleotides, the CDR3 is TGCAGCGTTGGGGACAGGGGGCGTGGGCCCTACGAGCAGTACTTC.

This clone was recorded a few times. The gene calls are TRBV6-6 and TRBJ2-1, with D perhaps matching TRBD2 (6 bases). The CDR3 contains 16 residues. V shed 7 bases and J shed 2 bases, with 18 bases lying between them. The germline gives CDR1 MNHNY, CDR2 SVGAGI (reference sequence). CDR3 sequence reads: CASMGGGSSTYNEQFF. For the CDR3, the DNA is TGTGCCAGCATGGGGGGTGGGAGTTCCACCTACAATGAGCAGTTCTTC.

This clone was recorded once. The chain employs TRBV4-3 and TRBJ1-4; a weak D match, TRBD1 (6 bases). The CDR3 is 13 residues long. Germline loops: CDR1 LGHNA, CDR2 YSLEER. V lost 0 bases, J lost 13 bases, and 12 bases lay in between. For the CDR3, the DNA is TGCGCCAGCAGCCAAGATAGGGGGGGACGACTGTTTTTT. Encoded protein: CASSQDRGGRLFF.

The rearrangement joins TRBV5-1 to TRBJ2-7; no clear D. The CDR3 loop spans 12 amino acids. V lost 2 bases to trimming and J lost 4 bases, with 7 bases between them. The germline gives CDR1 SGHRS, CDR2 YFSETQ. CDR3 residues: CASSFTSYEQYF. The CDR3 DNA reads as TGCGCCAGCAGCTTTACTTCATACGAGCAGTACTTC.